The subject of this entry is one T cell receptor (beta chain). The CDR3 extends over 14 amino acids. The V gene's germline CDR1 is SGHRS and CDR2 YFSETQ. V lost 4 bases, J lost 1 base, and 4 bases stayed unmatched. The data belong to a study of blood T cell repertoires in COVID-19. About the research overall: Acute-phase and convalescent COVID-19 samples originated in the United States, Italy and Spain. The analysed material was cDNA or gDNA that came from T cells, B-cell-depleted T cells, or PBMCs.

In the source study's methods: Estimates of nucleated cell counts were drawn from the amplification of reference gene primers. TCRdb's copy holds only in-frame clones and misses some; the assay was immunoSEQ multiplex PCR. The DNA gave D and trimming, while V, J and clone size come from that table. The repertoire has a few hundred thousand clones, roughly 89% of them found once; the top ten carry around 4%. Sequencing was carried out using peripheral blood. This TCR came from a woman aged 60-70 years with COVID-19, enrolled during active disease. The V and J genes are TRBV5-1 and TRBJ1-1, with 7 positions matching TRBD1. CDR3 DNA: TGCGCCAGCAGCCGGGGACAGCCGAACACTGAAGCTTTCTTT. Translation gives CASSRGQPNTEAFF.